A selection of T cell receptor beta chains follows, all from one sample in a study of blood T cell repertoires in COVID-19. Only in-frame clones appear in the TCRdb table, and some are missing; sequencing was by immunoSEQ multiplex PCR. This repertoire shows some 270,000 clones, 80% to 90% found once; its top ten account for roughly 0.8%. Sequencing used peripheral blood. The origin of the receptors is a man younger than 40 with acute or convalescent COVID-19. Both conserved end residues are part of each CDR3.

J gene: TRBJ2-2
V gene: TRBV29-1
CDR3 protein: CSGGQGNTGELFF

J gene: TRBJ2-2
V gene: TRBV7-6
CDR3 protein: CASSPLTGELFF

J gene: TRBJ2-3
V gene: TRBV5-8
CDR3 protein: CASSLGLGGISTDTQYF

J gene: TRBJ2-7
V gene: TRBV12-2
CDR3 protein: CAPRLRPSINEQYF

J gene: TRBJ1-5
V gene: TRBV2
CDR3 protein: CASSPTRTDENQPQHF

J gene: TRBJ1-3
V gene: TRBV29-1
CDR3 protein: CSVGLSGQGFDLSGNTIYF

J gene: TRBJ1-3
V gene: TRBV28
CDR3 protein: CASSSRQTIGNTIYF

J gene: TRBJ2-7
V gene: TRBV5-1
CDR3 protein: CASAPSGRVTYEQYF

J gene: TRBJ1-2
V gene: TRBV15
CDR3 protein: CATSLDRSYGYTF

J gene: TRBJ2-1
V gene: TRBV5-1
CDR3 protein: CASSLVADSYNEQFF

J gene: TRBJ1-5
V gene: TRBV10-3
CDR3 protein: CAISESGTTGQPQHF

J gene: TRBJ2-2
V gene: TRBV6-1
CDR3 protein: CASRLINTGELFF

J gene: TRBJ1-4
V gene: TRBV5-6
CDR3 protein: CASSLLGSFDEKLFF

J gene: TRBJ2-1
V gene: TRBV18
CDR3 protein: CASSLLWRAPDYNEQFF

J gene: TRBJ2-1
V gene: TRBV9
CDR3 protein: CASSVGPSGRAYHEQFF